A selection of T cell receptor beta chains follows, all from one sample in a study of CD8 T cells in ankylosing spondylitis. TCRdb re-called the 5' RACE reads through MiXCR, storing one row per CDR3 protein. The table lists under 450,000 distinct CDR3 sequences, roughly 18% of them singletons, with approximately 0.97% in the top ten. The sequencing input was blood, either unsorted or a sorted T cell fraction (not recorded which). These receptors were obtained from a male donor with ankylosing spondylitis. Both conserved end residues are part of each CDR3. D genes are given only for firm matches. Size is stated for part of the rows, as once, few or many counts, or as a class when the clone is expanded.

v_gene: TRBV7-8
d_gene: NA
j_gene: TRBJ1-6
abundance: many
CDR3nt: TGTGCCAGCAGCGCCAAATTCAGGGGTGAATCACCCCTCCACTTT
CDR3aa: CASSAKFRGESPLHF

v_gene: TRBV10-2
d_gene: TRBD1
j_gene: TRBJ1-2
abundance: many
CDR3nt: TGCGCCAGCAAGCGGACAGGACCTAACTATGGCTACACCTTC
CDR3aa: CASKRTGPNYGYTF

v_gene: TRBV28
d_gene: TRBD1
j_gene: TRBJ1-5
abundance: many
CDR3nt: TGTGCCAGCAGATCTTGGACAGGGGGCAATCAGCCCCAGCATTTT
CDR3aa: CASRSWTGGNQPQHF

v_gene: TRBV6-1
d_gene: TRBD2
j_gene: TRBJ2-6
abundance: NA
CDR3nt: TGTGCCAGCAGTAGCGGGAGGACCTCTGGGGCCAACGTCCTGACTTTC
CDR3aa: CASSSGRTSGANVLTF

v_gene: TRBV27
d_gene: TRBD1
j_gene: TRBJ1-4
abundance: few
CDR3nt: TGTGCCAGCAGTTTAGAGGGCAGGGGGGAGGAAAAACTGTTTTTT
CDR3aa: CASSLEGRGEEKLFF

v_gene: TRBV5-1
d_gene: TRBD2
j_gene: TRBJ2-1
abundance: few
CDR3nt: TGCGCCAGCAGCCGACAGACTAGCGGACTGAACAATGAGCAGTTCTTC
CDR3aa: CASSRQTSGLNNEQFF

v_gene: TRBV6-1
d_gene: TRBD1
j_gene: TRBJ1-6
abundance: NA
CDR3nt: TGTGCCAGCAGTGCGGACAGGGGGTTCGATTCACCCCTCCACTTT
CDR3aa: CASSADRGFDSPLHF

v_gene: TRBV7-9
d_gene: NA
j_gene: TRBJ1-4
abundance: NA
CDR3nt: TGTGCCAGCAGCTTACAGGGGCCAAATGAAAAACTGTTTTTT
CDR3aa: CASSLQGPNEKLFF

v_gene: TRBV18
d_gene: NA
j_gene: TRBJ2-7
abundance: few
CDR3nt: TGTGCCAGCTCACCAAAGGGCCTAGCGCCCTCGGGGACCTACGAGCAGTACTTC
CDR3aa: CASSPKGLAPSGTYEQYF

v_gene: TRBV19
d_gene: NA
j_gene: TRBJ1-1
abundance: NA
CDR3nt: TGTGCCAGTAGTATGCAGGGGAAGAAGAACACTGAAGCTTTCTTT
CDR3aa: CASSMQGKKNTEAFF

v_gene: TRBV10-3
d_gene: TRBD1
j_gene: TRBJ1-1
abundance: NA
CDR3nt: TGTGCCATCAGTGAGTCGTTCCCGGGACAGCCATCGAAGGAAGCTTTCTTT
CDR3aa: CAISESFPGQPSKEAFF

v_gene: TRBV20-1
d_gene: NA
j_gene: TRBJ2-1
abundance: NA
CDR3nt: TGCAGTGCTAGCGGGAGCACCTACAATGAGCAGTTCTTC
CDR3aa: CSASGSTYNEQFF

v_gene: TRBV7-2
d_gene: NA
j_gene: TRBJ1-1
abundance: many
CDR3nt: TGTGCCAGCAGCTTAAGTCCAGGGAACACTGAAGCTTTCTTT
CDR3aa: CASSLSPGNTEAFF

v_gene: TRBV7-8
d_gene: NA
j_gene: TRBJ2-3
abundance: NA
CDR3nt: TGTGCCAGCAGCTTAGCGGGCAGTAAAAGCACAGATACGCAGTATTTT
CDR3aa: CASSLAGSKSTDTQYF

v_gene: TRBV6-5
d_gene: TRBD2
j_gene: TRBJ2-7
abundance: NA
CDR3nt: TGTGCCAGCAGTTCCCCGGGACTAGTGTCCTACGAGCAGTACTTC
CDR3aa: CASSSPGLVSYEQYF

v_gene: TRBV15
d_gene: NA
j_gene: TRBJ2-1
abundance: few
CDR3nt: TGTGCCACCAGCAGAAAGGACAGAAGATACTCCTACAATGAGCAGTTCTTC
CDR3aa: CATSRKDRRYSYNEQFF

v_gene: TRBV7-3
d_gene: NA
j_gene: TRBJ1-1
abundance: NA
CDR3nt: TGTGCCAGCAGCTTAAGGATGAGGACTGAAGCTTTCTTT
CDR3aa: CASSLRMRTEAFF

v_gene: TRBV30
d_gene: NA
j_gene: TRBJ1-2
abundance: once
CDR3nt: TGTGCCTGGAGTGACACCTATGGCTACACCTTC
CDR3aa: CAWSDTYGYTF

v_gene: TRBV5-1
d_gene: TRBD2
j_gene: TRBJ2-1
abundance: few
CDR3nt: TGCGCCAGCAGCTTGGGGACTAGCGGCCACAATGAGCAGTTCTTC
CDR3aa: CASSLGTSGHNEQFF

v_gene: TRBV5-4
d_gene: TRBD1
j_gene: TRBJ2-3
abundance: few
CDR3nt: TGTGCCAGCCGGACAGGGGTAACAGATACGCAGTATTTT
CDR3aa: CASRTGVTDTQYF

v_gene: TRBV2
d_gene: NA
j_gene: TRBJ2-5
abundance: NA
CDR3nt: TGTGCCAGCAGCCGGGTTACCCAAAAAGAGACCCAGTACTTC
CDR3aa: CASSRVTQKETQYF

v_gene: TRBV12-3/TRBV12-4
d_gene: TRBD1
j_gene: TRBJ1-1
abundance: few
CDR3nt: TGTGCCAGCATTTCGACAGGGGGCAAGGCTGAAGCTTTCTTT
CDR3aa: CASISTGGKAEAFF

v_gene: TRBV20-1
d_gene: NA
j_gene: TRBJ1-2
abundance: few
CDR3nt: TGCAGTGCTAGAGATGGAGGGACCTATGGCTACACCTTC
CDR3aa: CSARDGGTYGYTF

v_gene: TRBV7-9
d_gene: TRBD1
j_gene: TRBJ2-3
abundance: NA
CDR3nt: TGTGCCAACTCCAAGACAGGGGGCCCAGATACGCAGTATTTT
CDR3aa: CANSKTGGPDTQYF

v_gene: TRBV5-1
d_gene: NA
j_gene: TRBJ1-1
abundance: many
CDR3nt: TGCGCCAGCAGCTTGAAAGGGCCTGCGGGGGGGACAAGACTACTGAACACTGAAGCTTTCTTT
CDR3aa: CASSLKGPAGGTRLLNTEAFF

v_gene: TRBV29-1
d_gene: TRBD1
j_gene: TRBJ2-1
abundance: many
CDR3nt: TGCAGCGCCTGGGGACAGGGAAGGGCTCACAATGAGCAGTTCTTC
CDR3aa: CSAWGQGRAHNEQFF

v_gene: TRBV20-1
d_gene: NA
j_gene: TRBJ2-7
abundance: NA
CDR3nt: TGCAGTGCTAGAGATCGGGCGACAGTCTCCTACGAGCAGTACTTC
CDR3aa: CSARDRATVSYEQYF

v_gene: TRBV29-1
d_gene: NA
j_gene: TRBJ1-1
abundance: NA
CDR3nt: TGCAGCGTTGGCTCGGTGAACACTGAAGCTTTCTTT
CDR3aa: CSVGSVNTEAFF

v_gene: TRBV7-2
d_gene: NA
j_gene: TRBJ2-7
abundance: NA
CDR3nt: TGTGCCAGCAGCTCTGGGGCTATCTACGAGCAGTACTTC
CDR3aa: CASSSGAIYEQYF

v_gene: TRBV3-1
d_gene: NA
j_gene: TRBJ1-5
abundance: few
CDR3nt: TGTGCCAGCAGCCAAGTGGCCAATCAGCCCCAGCATTTT
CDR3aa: CASSQVANQPQHF

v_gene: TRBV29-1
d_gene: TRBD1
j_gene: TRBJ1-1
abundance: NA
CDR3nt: TGCAGCCGGGAGGGGGCAGACACTGAAGCTTTCTTT
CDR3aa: CSREGADTEAFF

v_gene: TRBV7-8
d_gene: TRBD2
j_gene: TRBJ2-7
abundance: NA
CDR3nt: TGTGCCAGCAGCTTAGCGACTAGCGGCATCTACGAGCAGTACTTC
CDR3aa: CASSLATSGIYEQYF

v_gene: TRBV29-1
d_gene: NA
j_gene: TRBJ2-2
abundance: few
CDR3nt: TGCAGCGTAGCCCACCGGACAGACGGGGAGCTGTTTTTT
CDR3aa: CSVAHRTDGELFF

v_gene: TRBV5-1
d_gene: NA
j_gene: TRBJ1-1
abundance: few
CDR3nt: TGCGCCAGCATTCCGGGGGGCGCTTATGGAACTGAAGCTTTCTTT
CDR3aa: CASIPGGAYGTEAFF

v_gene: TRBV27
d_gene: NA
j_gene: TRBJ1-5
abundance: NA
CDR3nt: TGTGCCAGCAGTTTTAGTGAAGATAGCAATCAGCCCCAGCATTTT
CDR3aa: CASSFSEDSNQPQHF

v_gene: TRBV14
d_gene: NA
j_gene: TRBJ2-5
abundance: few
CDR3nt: TGTGCCAGCAGCGTCCAAACGACCAGGGAAGAGACCCAGTACTTC
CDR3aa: CASSVQTTREETQYF

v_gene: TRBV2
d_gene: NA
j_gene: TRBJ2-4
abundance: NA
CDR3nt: TGTGCCAGCAGTAGGACAACCGCGGGCAAAAACATTCAGTACTTC
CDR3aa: CASSRTTAGKNIQYF

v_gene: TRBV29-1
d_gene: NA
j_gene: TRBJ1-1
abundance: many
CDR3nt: TGCAGCGCCGAGGGCTTAGGGGGCACTGAAGCTTTCTTT
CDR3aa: CSAEGLGGTEAFF

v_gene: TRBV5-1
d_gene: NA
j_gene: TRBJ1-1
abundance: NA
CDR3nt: TGCGCCAGCAGCAACCATAAATCGGAGGGAAACACTGAAGCTTTCTTT
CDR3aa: CASSNHKSEGNTEAFF

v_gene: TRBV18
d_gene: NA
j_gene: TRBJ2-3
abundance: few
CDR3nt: TGTGCCAGCTCACCAACCGCGGCGACCACTAGCACAGATACGCAGTATTTT
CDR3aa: CASSPTAATTSTDTQYF

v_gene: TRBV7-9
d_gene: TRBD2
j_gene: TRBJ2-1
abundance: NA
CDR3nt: TGTGCCAGCGTCCGGCGAGCGGGAGACCACAATGAGCAGTTCTTC
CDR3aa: CASVRRAGDHNEQFF

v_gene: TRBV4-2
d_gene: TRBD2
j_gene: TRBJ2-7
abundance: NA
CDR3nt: TGTGCCAGCAGCCAAGATCCGCCAGCTAGCGGGAGTAACTACGAGCAGTACTTC
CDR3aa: CASSQDPPASGSNYEQYF

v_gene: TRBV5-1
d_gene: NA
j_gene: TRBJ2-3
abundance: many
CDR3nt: TGCGCCAGCAGCCCTAGAAGCCCAATCACAGATACGCAGTATTTT
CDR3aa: CASSPRSPITDTQYF

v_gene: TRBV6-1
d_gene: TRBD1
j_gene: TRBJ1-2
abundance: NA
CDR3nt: TGTGCCAGCAGGGAAACCGGGACAGGGCCTTATGGCTACACCTTC
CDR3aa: CASRETGTGPYGYTF

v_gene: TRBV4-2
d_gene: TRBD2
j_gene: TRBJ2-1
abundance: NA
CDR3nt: TGTGCCAGCAGCCAAACCCCCGGGACTAGCGGGAGGAATGAGCAGTTCTTC
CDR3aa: CASSQTPGTSGRNEQFF

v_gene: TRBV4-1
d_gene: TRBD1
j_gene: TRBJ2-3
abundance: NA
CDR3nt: TGCGCCAGCAGCCCGGACAGGGGGAACACAGATACGCAGTATTTT
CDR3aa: CASSPDRGNTDTQYF

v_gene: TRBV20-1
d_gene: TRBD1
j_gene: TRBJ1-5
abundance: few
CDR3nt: TGCAGTGCTAGAGAGGGACAGTACAATCAGCCCCAGCATTTT
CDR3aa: CSAREGQYNQPQHF

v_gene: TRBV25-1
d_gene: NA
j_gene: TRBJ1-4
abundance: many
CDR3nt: TGTGCCAGCAGTGATCGGGGAGCTACTGAAAAACTGTTTTTT
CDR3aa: CASSDRGATEKLFF

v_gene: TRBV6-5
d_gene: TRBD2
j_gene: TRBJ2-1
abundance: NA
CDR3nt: TGTGCCAGCAGTTACTCTAGCGGGTTTTACAATGAGCAGTTCTTC
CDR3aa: CASSYSSGFYNEQFF

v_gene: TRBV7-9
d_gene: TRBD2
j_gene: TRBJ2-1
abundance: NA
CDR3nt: TGTGCCAGCACCCGACTAGCGGGGACCTACAATGAGCAGTTCTTC
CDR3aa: CASTRLAGTYNEQFF

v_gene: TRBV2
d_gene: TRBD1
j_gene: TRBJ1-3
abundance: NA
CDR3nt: TGTGCCAGCAGTGGACAGGGGACGATTGGAAACACCATATATTTT
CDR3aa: CASSGQGTIGNTIYF

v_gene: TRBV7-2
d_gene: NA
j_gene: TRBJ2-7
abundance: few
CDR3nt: TGTGCCAGCAGCTTAAGGCGCCCGAGCGGATTCTACGAGCAGTACTTC
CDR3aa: CASSLRRPSGFYEQYF

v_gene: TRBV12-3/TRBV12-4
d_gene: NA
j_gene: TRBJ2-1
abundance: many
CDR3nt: TGTGCCAGCAGTCCATCACTAGCTGGGACCAGCAATGAGCAGTTCTTC
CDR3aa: CASSPSLAGTSNEQFF